This is a list of T cell receptor beta chains from one sample in a study of CD8 T cells in ankylosing spondylitis. TCRdb analysed the 5' RACE reads with MiXCR anew, one entry per CDR3 protein. The table lists roughly 90,000 distinct CDR3 sequences, approximately 8.9% of them singletons. The sequencing input was blood, either unsorted or a sorted T cell fraction (not recorded which). These receptors all come from a male donor with ankylosing spondylitis. CDR3s include the opening cysteine and the closing phenylalanine or tryptophan. D genes are given only for firm matches. Expanded clones are given a class, and other clones once, few, many or no size at all.

v_call	d_call	j_call	clone_size	cdr3_aa	cdr3_nt
TRBV20-1	TRBD2	TRBJ2-3	few	CSARDYKASGDYTDTQYF	TGCAGTGCTAGAGACTACAAAGCTAGCGGGGACTACACAGATACGCAGTATTTT
TRBV9	-	TRBJ2-7	-	CASSVSNNLAYEQYF	TGTGCCAGCAGCGTAAGTAATAACTTGGCCTACGAGCAGTACTTC
TRBV13	-	TRBJ2-1	many	CASSSASGGASYNEQFF	TGTGCCAGCAGCTCCGCTAGTGGGGGGGCCTCCTACAATGAGCAGTTCTTC
TRBV12-3/TRBV12-4	-	TRBJ2-1	many	CASSFGRVNEQFF	TGTGCCAGCAGTTTCGGCAGGGTCAATGAGCAGTTCTTC
TRBV19	-	TRBJ2-1	-	CASSEGLLSYNEQFF	TGTGCCAGTAGTGAAGGGCTCCTGAGCTACAATGAGCAGTTCTTC
TRBV6-2/TRBV6-3	-	TRBJ1-1	-	CASSGRVVVTEAFF	TGTGCCAGCAGTGGCAGGGTTGTGGTCACTGAAGCTTTCTTT
TRBV27	-	TRBJ1-5	many	CASSFDGYSNQPQHF	TGTGCCAGCAGTTTCGATGGCTATAGCAATCAGCCCCAGCATTTT
TRBV5-1	TRBD2	TRBJ2-7	many	CASSLEREGPDEQYF	TGCGCCAGCAGCTTAGAGCGGGAGGGCCCCGACGAGCAGTACTTC
TRBV27	-	TRBJ2-7	-	CASSVRDSENEQYF	TGTGCCAGCAGTGTCCGGGACTCCGAGAACGAGCAGTACTTC
TRBV11-2	TRBD2	TRBJ2-1	few	CASSLRQTSGFRGNEQFF	TGTGCCAGCAGCCTTAGACAGACTAGCGGGTTTCGGGGCAATGAGCAGTTCTTC
TRBV7-2	TRBD2	TRBJ2-3	few	CASSLGPPGGEEDTQYF	TGTGCCAGCAGCTTAGGACCCCCGGGAGGTGAGGAAGATACGCAGTATTTT
TRBV29-1	-	TRBJ2-1	-	CSVVGEEMGKSYNEQFF	TGCAGCGTTGTCGGGGAGGAGATGGGCAAATCCTACAATGAGCAGTTCTTC
TRBV20-1	-	TRBJ2-1	-	CSAPLGKSSYNEQFF	TGCAGTGCGCCACTAGGGAAAAGCTCCTACAATGAGCAGTTCTTC
TRBV16	-	TRBJ2-3	few	CASSQSRQSTDTQYF	TGTGCCAGCAGCCAATCGCGTCAGAGCACAGATACGCAGTATTTT
TRBV6-1	-	TRBJ2-1	-	CASSEALIVSGEQFF	TGTGCCAGCAGTGAAGCGCTAATAGTTTCAGGAGAGCAGTTCTTC
TRBV7-9	TRBD2	TRBJ2-1	many	CASSPTTSGYNEQFF	TGTGCCAGCAGCCCAACGACTAGCGGCTACAATGAGCAGTTCTTC
TRBV5-1	TRBD1	TRBJ1-6	many	CASSFVRDSEFSPLHF	TGCGCCAGCAGCTTCGTCCGGGACAGCGAATTTTCACCCCTCCACTTT
TRBV27	-	TRBJ2-5	few	CASSHRGGSQETQYF	TGTGCCAGCAGTCACCGGGGCGGTAGTCAAGAGACCCAGTACTTC
TRBV18	TRBD1	TRBJ2-3	-	CASSPLDRGGDTQYF	TGTGCCAGCTCACCCTTAGACAGGGGAGGAGATACGCAGTATTTT
TRBV27	-	TRBJ2-3	many	CASSSPTDTQYF	TGTGCCAGCAGTAGCCCCACAGATACGCAGTATTTT
TRBV28	TRBD2	TRBJ2-1	-	CATSTMVEGRGASYNEQFF	TGTGCCACCAGCACCATGGTGGAGGGGCGGGGGGCCTCCTACAATGAGCAGTTCTTC
TRBV3-1	TRBD2	TRBJ2-1	many	CASSLGLAGADEQFF	TGTGCCAGCAGCCTTGGACTAGCGGGAGCGGATGAGCAGTTCTTC
TRBV6-1	-	TRBJ2-5	many	CASSEVWVETQYF	TGTGCCAGCAGTGAAGTTTGGGTGGAGACCCAGTACTTC
TRBV7-8	-	TRBJ2-7	many	CASSLGTAGEQYF	TGTGCCAGCAGCTTGGGTACTGCGGGGGAGCAGTACTTC
TRBV7-6	TRBD2	TRBJ2-7	-	CASSFGTSGMSEQYF	TGTGCCAGCAGCTTCGGGACTAGCGGGATGAGCGAGCAGTACTTC
TRBV28	TRBD2	TRBJ2-7	-	CASSYALAGELSYEQYF	TGTGCCAGCAGTTACGCACTAGCGGGAGAATTGTCCTACGAGCAGTACTTC
TRBV7-6	TRBD2	TRBJ2-7	few	CASSSGLALNYEQYF	TGTGCCAGCAGCTCGGGACTAGCGCTAAACTACGAGCAGTACTTC
TRBV6-5	-	TRBJ1-2	many	CASSYLREANYGYTF	TGTGCCAGCAGTTACTTACGGGAAGCTAACTATGGCTACACCTTC
TRBV12-3/TRBV12-4	-	TRBJ1-1	few	CASAEGGLNTEAFF	TGTGCCAGCGCCGAGGGGGGGCTGAACACTGAAGCTTTCTTT